These 18 T cell receptor beta chains originate from one sample sequenced in a study of vaccination effects on CD4 cells after COVID-19. No antigens are known for them. Using immunoSEQ multiplex PCR, the repertoire was profiled, and TCRdb retains in-frame clones only, with some absent. The sample shows tens of thousands of clones, 70% to 85% of them seen only once. Culture lasted 10 days before CD4+ T cell isolation. Each participant received a vaccine that was either BNT162b2 or mRNA-1273, given as two doses. The specimen comprised CD4+ T cells from PBMCs cultured without peptide, sampled after COVID-19 vaccination. The receptors shown here come from a human donor who received a COVID-19 vaccine.

The V gene is TRBV7-2, the J gene TRBJ1-1; 10 bases map to TRBD1. The CDR3 runs to 16 residues. From germline, CDR1 is SGHTA and CDR2 FQGNSA. Germline trimming cut 5 bases from V and 2 bases from J; bases unmatched to any gene: 8. The CDR3 reads CASSNRQGAGNTEAFF. The CDR3 DNA follows: TGTGCCAGCAGCAACCGACAGGGGGCAGGAAACACTGAAGCTTTCTTT. The complete variable domain, with remaining parts taken from reference TRBV7-2 and TRBJ1-1, reads GAGVSQSPSNKVTEKGKDVELRCDPISGHTALYWYRQSLGQGLEFLIYFQGNSAPDKSGLPSDRFSAERTGGSVSTLTIQRTQQEDSAVYLCASSNRQGAGNTEAFFGQGTRLTVV.

The chain combines TRBV5-1 with TRBJ1-1; D not certain. This CDR3 region has 15 residues. The V gene lost 7 bases and the J gene lost 0 bases, with 16 bases spanning the gap. Germline V gene lookup returns CDR1 SGHRS and CDR2 YFSETQ. CDR3 sequence (DNA): TGCGCCAGCTTCCCAAACCCACCGATGAACACTGAAGCTTTCTTT. Protein: CASFPNPPMNTEAFF.

The V call is TRBV3-1 (or the pseudogene TRBV3-2), the J call TRBJ1-1; unclear D gene. V gave up 3 bases and J gave up 2 bases, with 13 bases separating them. CDR1 is LGHDT, CDR2 YNNKEL, per germline (reference sequence). The CDR3 is 15 amino acids. In DNA form, the CDR3 reads TGTGCCAGCAGCCACACCCGGGATCCTAACACTGAAGCTTTCTTT. This gives the protein CASSHTRDPNTEAFF.

The chain employs TRBV21-1 and TRBJ2-3; the table's D call TRBD1 went unverified against the DNA. TRBV21-1 is tagged as a pseudogene. The CDR3 totals 17 residues. The CDR3, as DNA: TGTGCCAGCAGCAAACGATTTCTCAGGGCTAGCACAGATACGCAGTATTTT. Its protein product is CASSKRFLRASTDTQYF.

V usage is TRBV7-9 and J usage is TRBJ2-5; 8 positions agree with TRBD1. Looked up from germline, CDR1 is SEHNR and CDR2 is FQNEAQ (reference sequence). The CDR3 runs to 16 residues. The junction had 10 bases not matched to a gene; V was cut back by 3 bases and J by 4 bases. Written as DNA, the CDR3 is TGTGCCAGCAGCTTCAACAGGGGGACTTGGGGAGAGACCCAGTACTTC. It yields the protein CASSFNRGTWGETQYF. Looking up the rest from reference TRBV7-9 and TRBJ2-5 gives the full variable domain: DTGVSQNPRHKITKRGQNVTFRCDPISEHNRLYWYRQTLGQGPEFLTYFQNEAQLEKSRLLSDRFSAERPKGSFSTLEIQRTEQGDSAMYLCASSFNRGTWGETQYFGPGTRLLVL.

This clone showed up just a few times. The chain employs TRBV4-1 and TRBJ1-2; 9 bases are shared with TRBD1. This CDR3 spans 16 amino acids. CDR1 and CDR2 (germline): MGHRA, YSYEKL. The V segment lost 1 base and the J segment 4 bases; nucleotides outside the gene matches: 7. DNA for the CDR3: TGCGCCAGCAGCCAAGGAACAGGGGGCATCCCCTATGGCTACACCTTC. Its translation is CASSQGTGGIPYGYTF.

J is TRBJ1-2 and V is TRBV5-6; no reliable D call. The CDR3 totals 14 residues. V was clipped by 2 bases and J by 4 bases, with 12 bases between them. Germline loops: CDR1 SGHDT, CDR2 YYEEEE. The CDR3 loop reads CASSLYPVGYGYTF. CDR3 nucleotide sequence: TGTGCCAGCAGCTTATACCCAGTTGGCTATGGCTACACCTTC.

The V gene is TRBV4-2, the J gene TRBJ2-2; D not resolved. The CDR3 totals 14 residues. V dropped 8 bases and J dropped 3 bases, with 13 bases sitting between them. Germline CDR1 reads LGHNA; CDR2 reads YNFKEQ. The CDR3: CASRVTTDTGELFF. The CDR3 nucleotides read TGTGCCAGCCGAGTTACCACAGACACCGGGGAGCTGTTTTTT.

This clone was recorded a few times. This sequence joins TRBV7-9 and TRBJ1-1, with D unclear. CDR1 is SEHNR, CDR2 FQNEAQ, per germline (reference sequence). CDR3 length: 12 amino acids. The ends were cut back, 5 bases at V and 5 bases at J, with 9 bases in the middle. The CDR3 DNA follows: TGTGCCAGCAGCCTCCAATCGACTGAAGCTTTCTTT. Protein: CASSLQSTEAFF.

Comments on this clone: Compared with germline, one end of the junction differs, possibly owing to a read error. The chain has TRBV24-1 and TRBJ2-3; D may match TRBD1 or TRBD2 (5 bases each). This CDR3 is built from 14 residues. In germline, CDR1 is KGHDR, CDR2 SFDVKD. This CDR3 is CATGDARGTGTQYF. The DNA of the CDR3 is TGTGCCACCGGGGACGCTAGGGGAACAGGTACGCAGTATTTT.

The rearrangement uses TRBV25-1 and TRBJ1-5; 7 bases are a match to TRBD1. This CDR3 region has 15 residues. Trimming took 4 bases from V and 3 from J; bases not matched to a gene: 6. The germline gives CDR1 MGHDK, CDR2 SYGVNS. CDR3 DNA: TGTGCCAGCAGTGCGACAACAGGGGCCAATCAGCCCCAGCATTTT. As protein: CASSATTGANQPQHF.

CDR3 nucleotide sequence: TGTGCCAGCAGTTTAGACAGGGATCGGCCCCAGCATTTT. It is translated as CASSLDRDRPQHF. The chain carries TRBV28 and TRBJ1-5, with 7 bases lining up with TRBD1. The germline V gene has CDR1 MDHEN and CDR2 SYDVKM. Trimming at V came to 2 bases and at J to 9 bases, leaving 4 bases not matched to a gene. CDR3 length: 13 residues.

The chain couples TRBV19 to TRBJ1-1, with unresolved D. Per germline, CDR1 LNHDA and CDR2 SQIVND (reference sequence). V lost 3 bases, J lost 1 base, and 9 bases lay in between. CDR3 length equals 14 residues. CDR3 amino acids: CASSIGPANTEAFF. In nucleotides, the CDR3 is TGTGCCAGTAGTATTGGGCCGGCGAACACTGAAGCTTTCTTT.

Here the CDR3 reads CATSDLGGRPQHF. As DNA, the CDR3 is TGTGCCACCAGTGATTTGGGGGGGCGGCCCCAGCATTTT. The chain recombines TRBV24-1 with TRBJ1-5; a weak D match, TRBD1 (6 bases). V gave up 0 bases and J gave up 9 bases, with 8 bases separating them. From germline, CDR1 is KGHDR and CDR2 SFDVKD. The CDR3 totals 13 residues.

This CDR3 is CASSLGVPLAGGVWFF. CDR3 DNA: TGCGCCAGCAGCCTCGGGGTCCCACTAGCGGGGGGGGTTTGGTTCTTC. This rearrangement joins TRBV4-1 to TRBJ2-1, with TRBD2 matching 13 bases. Germline-derived CDR1 and CDR2 are MGHRA and YSYEKL. The CDR3 is made up of 16 amino acids. Losses at the gene ends were 4 bases for V and 15 bases for J; bases not matched to a gene: 15.

This chain connects TRBV6-5 to TRBJ1-1; tentatively, D is TRBD1 (6 bases). CDR3 length: 15 residues. V lost 6 bases to trimming and J lost 3 bases, with 17 bases between them. CDR1 and CDR2 (germline): MNHEY, SVGAGI. CDR3: CASRGWGARDTEAFF. The DNA of the CDR3 is TGTGCCAGCAGGGGTTGGGGGGCGCGGGACACTGAAGCTTTCTTT.

This clone was seen a few times. This chain links TRBV5-1 with TRBJ1-3; a possible D gene is TRBD1 (5 bases). The V end lost 7 bases, the J end lost 0 bases, and 8 bases lay between the germline ends. The germline CDR1 and CDR2 sequences are SGHRS and YFSETQ. The CDR3 contains 13 residues. The CDR3 is CASQGISGNTIYF. The CDR3 DNA sequence: TGCGCCAGCCAGGGTATCTCTGGAAACACCATATATTTT. The entire variable domain, with the rest obtained from reference TRBV5-1 and TRBJ1-3, is as follows: KAGVTQTPRYLIKTRGQQVTLSCSPISGHRSVSWYQQTPGQGLQFLFEYFSETQRNKGNFPGRFSGRQFSNSRSEMNVSTLELGDSALYLCASQGISGNTIYFGEGSWLTVV.

This chain uses TRBV7-9 with TRBJ2-5; D might be TRBD1 (6 bases). V lost 5 bases, J lost 1 base, and 8 bases lay in between. This CDR3 has 13 residues. In germline, CDR1 is SEHNR, CDR2 FQNEAQ (reference sequence). CDR3 sequence: CASSQQGQETQYF. The CDR3 DNA reads TGTGCCAGCAGCCAACAGGGCCAAGAGACCCAGTACTTC. The variable domain in full, completed from reference TRBV7-9 and TRBJ2-5, reads DTGVSQNPRHKITKRGQNVTFRCDPISEHNRLYWYRQTLGQGPEFLTYFQNEAQLEKSRLLSDRFSAERPKGSFSTLEIQRTEQGDSAMYLCASSQQGQETQYFGPGTRLLVL.